This T cell receptor (beta chain) was identified in a study of regulatory T cells in long-lasting Graves disease. The study's findings and limits: Shared public clonotypes totalled 2,741 in persistent patients, compared with about 960 in new patients.

CDR3-region Arm-PCR and iRepertoire HTBI primers produced the TCR beta libraries. TCRdb used MiXCR to reprocess the multiplex PCR reads, holding one entry per CDR3 protein. Among approximately 400,000 distinct CDR3 sequences listed, around 14% were seen once. The sample's time point: newly diagnosed GD, antithyroid drugs for less than 3 months. PBMC RNA served as the TCR library source. The CDR3 totals 14 residues. Looked up from germline, CDR1 is SGHTA and CDR2 is FQGTGA. With respect to this clonotype: Antigen specificity is unknown. Since a much larger clone is just one base distant, this may be a read error.

This sample also appeared in a second study, on T cells in Graves' hyperthyroidism and ophthalmopathy. From that study: It was uncontrolled infection, other autoimmune disease, pregnancy or lactation that excluded patients. The HTBI primer set served for first-round RT-PCR of the TCR CDR3.

This sequence joins TRBV7-3 and TRBJ2-1; D tentatively reads TRBD1 or TRBD2 (5 bases each). The sequence came from a woman aged 25 to 39 with Graves disease. Material: peripheral blood mononuclear cells (PBMCs), obtained at new diagnosis, from a patient treated with antithyroid drugs. CDR3 protein: CASSLGANYNEQLF. For the CDR3, the DNA is TGTGCCAGCAGCCTCGGGGCTAATTACAATGAGCAGCTCTTC.